Sequencing of this T cell receptor beta chain was carried out in a study of post-analysis software for immune sequencing data (dated by TCRdb to about 2015). Context from the whole study: Recorded disease courses included relapsing-remitting, secondary progressive and progressive-relapsing multiple sclerosis, with some patients lacking subtype annotation. A subset of samples was prepared in parallel using single-end sample barcoding, then pooled and co-amplified after Illumina adapter ligation. Patient repertoires were compared against 10 to 12 previously published healthy control repertoires from donors aged about 6 to 25 years.

For CDR1 and CDR2, the germline V gene lists SGDLS and YYNGEE. The CDR3 contains 15 residues, cysteine and phenylalanine counted. The retained sequence is limited to the CDR3, 45 bases, with the frame set at the first base. Library creation used PCR. This sample was sequenced with an Illumina HiSeq 2500. To reduce PCR and sequencing biases, unique molecular identifiers were built into the TCR beta cDNA libraries. Roughly 0.5 million cDNA molecules were obtained per 1 to 10 million input T cells, so each molecule approximated one T cell. Patient libraries were prepared and sequenced with the same protocol used for the earlier healthy control dataset. Within a given batch, samples were prepared together, multiplexed and sequenced on the same HiSeq lane. As for the authors' bioinformatics: MIGEC handled the raw barcoded reads, throwing out single-read molecular identifier groups before consensus assembly and CDR3 extraction. VDJtools was used for post-analysis of the clonotype tables, with diversity normalized by down-sampling every dataset to the smallest sample size. Repertoire overlap clustering matched CDR3 amino acid but not nucleotide sequences to correct batch-related cross-sample contamination. TCRdb applied fastp at Q25 and MiXCR to the public reads, then kept only in-frame beta chains. Rows with one shared CDR3 protein collapse into an entry with the most common genes and DNA. It is TCRdb's table, rather than the study itself, that gives the V and J calls and clone size. This sample has around 160,000 distinct CDR3 sequences in its table, and about 34% of those were observed once. Clones ranked in the top ten supply 28% of the sample.

With respect to this clonotype: Its antigen has not been determined. Within one base of it there is no much larger clone, and no base qualities were kept.

General findings and caveats noted by the study authors: The control group was slightly older than the multiple sclerosis patient group. Significantly lower normalized Chao1 diversity was found in multiple sclerosis patients than in controls, suggesting substantial peripheral T-cell clonal expansion. Patients showed significantly higher frequencies than controls for roughly five TRBV segments, among them TRBV5-6, TRBV5-1 and TRBV20-1. Strong co-clustering of samples prepared in the same batch was shown by direct clustering with F measure, prompting a batch-effect correction.

According to the study, the label for this sample's time point signals: second blood draw from one MS patient after hematopoietic stem cell transplantation. To demonstrate the VDJtools post-analysis software, the study profiled TCR beta repertoires from the peripheral blood of 13 young patients with multiple sclerosis. The patients with multiple sclerosis were children and adolescents between roughly 6 and 15 years of age. The source is a girl aged 5-17 years with multiple sclerosis. Donor details come from another sample of the same person, matched by shared clones. Sequencing was performed on blood, taken after autologous hematopoietic stem cell transplantation. The rearranged segments are TRBV9 and TRBJ2-1; the D segment could be TRBD1, given 5 matching bases. The DNA end is a closer match to TRBJ2-7, so the J assignment may be wrong. The sequenced DNA: TGTGCCAGCAGCGTAGATTGGGGCTGGGGTAATGAGCAGTACTTC. This encodes CASSVDWGWGNEQYF.